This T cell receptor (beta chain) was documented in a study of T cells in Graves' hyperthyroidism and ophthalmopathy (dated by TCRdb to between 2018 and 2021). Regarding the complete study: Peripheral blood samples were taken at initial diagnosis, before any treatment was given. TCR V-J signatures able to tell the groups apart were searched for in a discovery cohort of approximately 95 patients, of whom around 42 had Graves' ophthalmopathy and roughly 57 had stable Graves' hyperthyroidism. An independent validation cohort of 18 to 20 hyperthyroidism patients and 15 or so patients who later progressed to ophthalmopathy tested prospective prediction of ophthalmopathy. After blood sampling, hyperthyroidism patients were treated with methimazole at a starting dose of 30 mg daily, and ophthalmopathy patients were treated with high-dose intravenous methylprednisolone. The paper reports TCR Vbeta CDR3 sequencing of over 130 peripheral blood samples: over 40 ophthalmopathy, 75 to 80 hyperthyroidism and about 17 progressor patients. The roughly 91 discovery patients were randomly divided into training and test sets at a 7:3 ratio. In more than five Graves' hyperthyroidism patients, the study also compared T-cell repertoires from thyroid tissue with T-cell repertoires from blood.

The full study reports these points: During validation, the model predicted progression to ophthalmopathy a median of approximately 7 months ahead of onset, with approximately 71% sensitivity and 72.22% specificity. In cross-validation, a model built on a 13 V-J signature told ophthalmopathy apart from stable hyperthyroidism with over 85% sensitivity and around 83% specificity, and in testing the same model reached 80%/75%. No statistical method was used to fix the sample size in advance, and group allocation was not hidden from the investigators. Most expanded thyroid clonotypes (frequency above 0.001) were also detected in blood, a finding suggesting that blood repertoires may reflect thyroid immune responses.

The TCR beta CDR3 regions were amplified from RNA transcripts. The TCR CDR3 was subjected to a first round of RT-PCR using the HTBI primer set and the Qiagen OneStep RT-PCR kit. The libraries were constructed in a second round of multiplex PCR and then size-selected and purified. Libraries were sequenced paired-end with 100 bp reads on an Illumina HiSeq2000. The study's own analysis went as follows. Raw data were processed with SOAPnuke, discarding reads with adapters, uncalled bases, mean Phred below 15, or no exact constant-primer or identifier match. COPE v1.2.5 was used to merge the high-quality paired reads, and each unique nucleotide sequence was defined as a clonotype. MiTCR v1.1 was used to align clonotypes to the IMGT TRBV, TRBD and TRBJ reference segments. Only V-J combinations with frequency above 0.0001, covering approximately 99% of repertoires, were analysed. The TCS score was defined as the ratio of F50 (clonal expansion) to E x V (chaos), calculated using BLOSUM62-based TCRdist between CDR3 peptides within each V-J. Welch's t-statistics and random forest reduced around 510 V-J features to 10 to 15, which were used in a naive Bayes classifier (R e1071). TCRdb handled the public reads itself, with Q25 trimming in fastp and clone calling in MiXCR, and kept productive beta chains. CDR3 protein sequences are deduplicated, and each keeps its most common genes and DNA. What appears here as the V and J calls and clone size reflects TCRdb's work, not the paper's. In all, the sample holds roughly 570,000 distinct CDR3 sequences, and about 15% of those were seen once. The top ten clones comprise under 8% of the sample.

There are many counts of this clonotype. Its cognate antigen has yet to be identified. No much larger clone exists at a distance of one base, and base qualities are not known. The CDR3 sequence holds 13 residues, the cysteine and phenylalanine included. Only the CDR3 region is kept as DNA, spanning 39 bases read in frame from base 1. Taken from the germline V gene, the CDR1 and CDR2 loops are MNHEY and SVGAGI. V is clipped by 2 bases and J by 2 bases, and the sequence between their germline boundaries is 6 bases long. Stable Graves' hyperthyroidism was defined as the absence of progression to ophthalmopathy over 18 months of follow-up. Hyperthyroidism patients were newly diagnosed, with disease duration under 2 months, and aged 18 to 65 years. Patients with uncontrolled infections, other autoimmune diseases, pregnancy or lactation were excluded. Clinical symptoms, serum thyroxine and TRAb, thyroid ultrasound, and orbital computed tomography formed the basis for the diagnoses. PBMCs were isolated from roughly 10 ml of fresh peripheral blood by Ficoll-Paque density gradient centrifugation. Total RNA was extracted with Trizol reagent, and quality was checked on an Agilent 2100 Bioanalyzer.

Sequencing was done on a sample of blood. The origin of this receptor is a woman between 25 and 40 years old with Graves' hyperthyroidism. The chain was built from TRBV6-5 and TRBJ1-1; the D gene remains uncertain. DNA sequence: TGTGCCAGCAGTTACGACGGAAACACTGAAGCTTTCTTT. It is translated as CASSYDGNTEAFF.